One sample yielded the 18 T cell receptor beta chains listed below, sequenced in a study of tissue T cells after allogeneic stem cell transplantation. TCRdb's copy holds only in-frame clones and misses some; the assay was immunoSEQ multiplex PCR. The sample yields some 28,000 clones, approximately 83% seen once. The sequences come from blood, collected before transplantation. Receptor source: a woman between 18 and 49 years old who later had graft-versus-host disease after an allogeneic stem cell transplant.

The J gene is TRBJ1-1, the V gene TRBV9; no reliable D call. From germline, CDR1 is SGDLS and CDR2 YYNGEE. The CDR3 length is 14 residues. Trimming shortened V by 2 bases and J by 3 bases, and 11 bases separated the two germline ends. CDR3 nucleotide sequence: TGTGCCAGCAGCGTCGAGGATCTCGACACTGAAGCTTTCTTT. Translated, it gives CASSVEDLDTEAFF.

The chain recombines TRBV12-3 or TRBV12-4 with TRBJ1-1; a possible D gene is TRBD1 (6 bases). V dropped 7 bases and J dropped 1 base, with 7 bases sitting between them. The CDR3 totals 12 residues. Here the CDR3 reads CASIQGNTEAFF. The CDR3 DNA reads as TGTGCCAGCATACAGGGGAACACTGAAGCTTTCTTT.

The CDR3 coding sequence is TGTGCCAGCTCACGTCTAACCGGATTCACCTCCAATGAGCAGTTCTTC. The encoded protein is CASSRLTGFTSNEQFF. This chain links TRBV18 with TRBJ2-1; D ambiguous. This CDR3 comprises 16 residues. The germline V gene encodes CDR1 KGHSH and CDR2 LQKENI. V was shortened by 4 bases and J by 6 bases, with 19 bases between the two germline ends.

This clone was seen a handful of times. The chain joins TRBV5-1 to TRBJ1-3; 8 bases are a match to TRBD1. Germline assignment: CDR1 SGHRS and CDR2 YFSETQ. This CDR3 has 16 amino acids. The junction had 2 bases not matched to a gene; V was cut back by 0 bases and J by 0 bases. In nucleotides, the CDR3 is TGCGCCAGCAGCTTGGTCGGACAGGGCTCTGGAAACACCATATATTTT. Translating gives CASSLVGQGSGNTIYF.

The chain joins TRBV9 to TRBJ2-7, with TRBD2 matching 8 bases. The CDR3 has 14 residues. In germline, CDR1 is SGDLS, CDR2 YYNGEE. Unmatched junction bases numbered 2, after V lost 3 bases and J lost 0 bases. This chain's CDR3 is CASSAGTSSYEQYF. Here the CDR3 DNA reads TGTGCCAGCAGCGCCGGGACTAGCTCCTACGAGCAGTACTTC.

In nucleotides, the CDR3 is TGCAGCGTGGACAGGGTTTTGAATGAGCAGTTCTTC. Amino acid sequence: CSVDRVLNEQFF. The rearrangement joins TRBV29-1 to TRBJ2-1; the match to TRBD1 covers 8 bases. The ends lost 6 bases at V and 7 bases at J; junction bases unmatched: 5. The germline CDR1 and CDR2 sequences are SQVTM and ANQGSEA. There are 12 residues in the CDR3.

The rearrangement links TRBV7-9 to TRBJ1-2, with no clear D. Germline V gene data show CDR1 as SEHNR and CDR2 as FQNEAQ (reference sequence). This CDR3 is 12 amino acids long. Deletions cut 1 base from V and 4 bases from J, with 4 bases between. CDR3 protein: CASSLEVYGYTF. The CDR3 DNA reads as TGTGCCAGCAGCTTAGAGGTCTATGGCTACACCTTC.

The J gene is TRBJ2-1, the V gene TRBV19; TRBD2 might be the D (5 bases). Trimming pared 6 bases from V and 6 bases from J, leaving 18 bases between. CDR1 and CDR2 (germline): LNHDA, SQIVND (reference sequence). The CDR3 consists of 15 residues. The CDR3, as DNA: TGTGCCAGTAGCCTGAGGTGGGGAGTGGCCAATGAGCAGTTCTTC. Protein product: CASSLRWGVANEQFF.

The V gene is TRBV12-3 or TRBV12-4, the J gene TRBJ1-2; no clear D. The CDR3 is 11 residues long. Trimming removed 3 bases at V and 10 bases at J, with 9 bases between. The CDR3 DNA sequence: TGTGCCAGCAGTTTTGGACTGGACTACACCTTC. Translating it yields CASSFGLDYTF.

This chain joins TRBV6-2 or TRBV6-3 and TRBJ1-1; tentatively, D is TRBD1 (5 bases). From germline, CDR1 is MNHEY and CDR2 SVGEGT. The CDR3 has 13 amino acids. Trimming stripped 4 bases from V and 1 base from J, with 7 bases between. The CDR3: CASSSTENTEAFF. In DNA form, the CDR3 reads TGTGCCAGCAGTTCGACAGAGAACACTGAAGCTTTCTTT.

The chain has TRBV29-1 and TRBJ1-1; a weak D match, TRBD1 (5 bases). The CDR3 totals 13 residues. Germline-derived CDR1 and CDR2 are SQVTM and ANQGSEA. V was cut by 6 bases and J by 1 base, with 12 bases left in between. CDR3 nucleotide sequence: TGCAGCGTCTATACAGGACCGAACACTGAAGCTTTCTTT. Translated: CSVYTGPNTEAFF. Variable domain in full (rest from reference TRBV29-1 and TRBJ1-1): SAVISQKPSRDICQRGTSLTIQCQVDSQVTMMFWYRQQPGQSLTLIATANQGSEATYESGFVIDKFPISRPNLTFSTLTVSNMSPEDSSIYLCSVYTGPNTEAFFGQGTRLTVV.

V usage is TRBV5-6 and J usage is TRBJ2-6; no clear D gene. The ends were cut back, 0 bases at V and 4 bases at J, with 5 bases in the middle. The CDR3 is made up of 14 amino acids. CDR1 and CDR2 from the germline V gene are SGHDT and YYEEEE. This CDR3 reads CASSLARGANVLTF. The CDR3 nucleotides are TGTGCCAGCAGCTTGGCGCGGGGGGCCAACGTCCTGACTTTC.

This clone showed up just once. CDR3 amino acids: CASSEGLGTDTQYF. Written as DNA, the CDR3 is TGTGCCAGCAGTGAAGGACTAGGTACAGATACGCAGTATTTT. V and J are TRBV2 and TRBJ2-3; TRBD2 is a possible D gene (6 bases). The CDR3 is made up of 14 amino acids. CDR1 is SNHLY and CDR2 is FYNNEI in the germline V gene. V gave up 1 base and J gave up 3 bases, with 8 bases separating them.

This chain connects TRBV5-1 to TRBJ1-2; D possibly corresponds to TRBD1 (5 bases). Per the germline V gene, CDR1 is SGHRS and CDR2 is YFSETQ. CDR3 length: 12 residues. V lost 4 bases and J 4 bases, leaving 8 bases between the germline ends. The CDR3 nucleotides are TGCGCCAGCAGCCCGGGGGTCTATGGCTACACCTTC. Its protein is CASSPGVYGYTF.

This chain uses TRBV6-5 with TRBJ1-1; 7 nucleotides match TRBD1. The CDR3 covers 15 residues. The V gene end was trimmed by 4 bases and the J gene end by 0 bases; junction bases not matched to a gene: 5. Germline V lookup: CDR1 MNHEY, CDR2 SVGAGI. This CDR3 is CASSSLDRMNTEAFF. CDR3 in DNA: TGTGCCAGCAGTTCCTTGGACAGGATGAACACTGAAGCTTTCTTT.

The rearrangement joins TRBV5-1 to TRBJ2-2; D unclear. Trimming removed 3 bases at V and 7 bases at J, with 10 bases between. This CDR3 region has 13 residues. CDR1 SGHRS and CDR2 YFSETQ come from the germline V gene. In DNA form, the CDR3 reads TGCGCCAGCAGCTGGGATAATAACGGGGAGCTGTTTTTT. Translated: CASSWDNNGELFF.

This chain uses TRBV9 with TRBJ1-2, with D unclear. V was trimmed by 0 bases and J by 6 bases, leaving 9 bases between them. Germline V lookup: CDR1 SGDLS, CDR2 YYNGEE. The CDR3 has 13 residues. The CDR3 protein is CASSVARSDGYTF. Written as DNA, the CDR3 is TGTGCCAGCAGCGTAGCAAGAAGTGATGGCTACACCTTC. The variable domain in full, with the rest retrieved from reference TRBV9 and TRBJ1-2, is DSGVTQTPKHLITATGQRVTLRCSPRSGDLSVYWYQQSLDQGLQFLIQYYNGEERAKGNILERFSAQQFPDLHSELNLSSLELGDSALYFCASSVARSDGYTFGSGTRLTVV.

J is TRBJ1-1 and V is TRBV27; D gene uncertain. V was shortened by 1 base and J by 4 bases, with 10 bases between the two germline ends. Germline V gene data show CDR1 as MNHEY and CDR2 as SMNVEV (reference sequence). The CDR3 is made up of 14 amino acids. Here the CDR3 DNA reads TGTGCCAGCAGTTTATATGATTCTGGCACTGAAGCTTTCTTT. Protein sequence: CASSLYDSGTEAFF.